The TCR beta chain described here comes from a study of response to subunit inactivated influenza vaccine. TCRdb re-analysed the RT-PCR reads in MiXCR, keeping a single row per CDR3 protein. The sample lists around 530,000 distinct CDR3 sequences, approximately 15% occurring once. This clonotype occurred many times. The antigen remains unidentified. With 0 bases clipped from V and 2 bases from J, the junction kept 1 base outside the gene matches. CDR3 size: 16 residues. Per germline, CDR1 SGHRS and CDR2 YFSETQ. Study-level results: New T cells are recruited in small numbers by each seasonal influenza vaccination, according to the authors' suggestion.

The V and J genes are TRBV5-1 and TRBJ2-1; TRBD1 matches 11 bases. The sequences come from CD4+ T cells sorted from PBMCs, collected less than 30 months after vaccination. The clonotype was recovered from a man between 50 and 75 years old who received an inactivated influenza vaccine. CDR3: CASSLGTGGTYNEQFF. CDR3 bases: TGCGCCAGCAGCTTGGGGACAGGGGGCACCTACAATGAGCAGTTCTTC.